The rows below give T cell receptor beta chains drawn from one sample of a study of shared clonotypes between healthy human individuals. The assay was immunoSEQ multiplex PCR, and TCRdb's table has in-frame clones only and misses some. The data show around 1,900,000 clones, with just under 95% seen just once and about 1.6% held by the top ten. The source material was naive CD8+ T cells from PBMCs. All receptors come from a man aged 18 to 30 in good health. Some clones in this sample may be carry-over from other donors' samples. Each CDR3 is given with its conserved first and last residue. A D gene is named only where the DNA matches it firmly. Rows give clone size only sometimes, using once, few, many, or a class for an expanded clone.

j_call,v_call,d_call,clone_size,cdr3_nt,cdr3_aa
TRBJ2-7,TRBV14,-,-,TGTGCCAGCAGCCAAGCGGGCTTAACCTACGAGCAGTACTTC,CASSQAGLTYEQYF
TRBJ2-7,TRBV29-1,TRBD1,-,TGCAGCGTAGCCGGGACAGGGATGACCTACGAGCAGTACTTC,CSVAGTGMTYEQYF
TRBJ2-1,TRBV28,-,-,TGTGCCAGCACCAAAACCCTGGTTAAGGGGCCGGGTGAGCAGTTCTTC,CASTKTLVKGPGEQFF
TRBJ2-3,TRBV14,-,-,TGTGCCAGCAGCCCTCCGGGCAGGGCAGATACGCAGTATTTT,CASSPPGRADTQYF
TRBJ2-3,TRBV28,-,-,TGTGCCAGCAGTCTCCGGCGGGTCTTGGGCACAGATACGCAGTATTTT,CASSLRRVLGTDTQYF
TRBJ2-1,TRBV10-3,TRBD2,-,TGTGCCATCATAAGCGGGGAAAACAATGAGCAGTTCTTC,CAIISGENNEQFF
TRBJ2-3,TRBV19,TRBD1,-,TGTGCCAGTAGTGACACCAGGGGGCCTGGAGATACGCAGTATTTT,CASSDTRGPGDTQYF
TRBJ2-7,TRBV5-1,TRBD1,-,TGCGCCAGCACCTCGGACAGGGGTTACGAGCAGTACTTC,CASTSDRGYEQYF
TRBJ2-1,TRBV29-1,-,-,TGCAGCGTTGAAGTAATGTACAATGAGCAGTTCTTC,CSVEVMYNEQFF
TRBJ2-7,TRBV25-1,TRBD2,-,TGTGCCAGCAGTGGATTAGCGGGAGGCTACGAGCAGTACTTC,CASSGLAGGYEQYF
TRBJ2-7,TRBV27,TRBD1,-,TGTGCCAGCAGCCCTAATTACAGGGGGTTGTTCGAGCAGTACTTC,CASSPNYRGLFEQYF
TRBJ2-7,TRBV29-1,TRBD1,-,TGCAGCGTTGTCGGGGACAGGGTCTACGAGCAGTACTTC,CSVVGDRVYEQYF
TRBJ1-2,TRBV30,-,-,TGTGCCTGGAGTGTGGCAGGGTTGGATGGCTACACCTTC,CAWSVAGLDGYTF
TRBJ2-7,TRBV5-6,-,once,TGTGCCAGCAGCGAAAGGGGGGGTTACTACGAGCAGTACTTC,CASSERGGYYEQYF
TRBJ2-7,TRBV27,-,-,TGTGCCAGCAGTTCCTTTATCAAAAGTGATAGGAGCTCCTACGAGCAGTACTTC,CASSSFIKSDRSSYEQYF
TRBJ1-3,TRBV11-2,-,-,TGTGCCAGCGCGGGGGTTGGAAACACCATATATTTT,CASAGVGNTIYF